Presented here are 30 T cell receptor beta chains from one specimen sequenced in a study of cytomegalovirus exposure and HLA in healthy donors (dated by TCRdb to 2016 to 2017). To prepare the library, the immunoSEQ multiplex PCR assay was applied. A mixture of 60 forward primers for TCR Vbeta segments and 13 reverse primers for TCR Jbeta segments was used in the multiplex PCR. Not all clones reach the TCRdb copy of this immuneACCESS table, which keeps in-frame sequences only. Checked studies attribute under half of the gap to unresolved V genes and leave the rest unexplained. Here the sample has approximately 100,000 clones; approximately 70% occur a single time. The ten largest make up 11% of the sample. Input material: PBMCs. Source of these receptors: a man aged 35 to 55 in good health and CMV-seropositive.

The J gene is TRBJ1-1, the V gene TRBV7-3; maybe TRBD1 (5 bases). Trimming left V 5 bases short and J 6 bases short, with 16 bases between. The V gene's germline CDR1 is SGHTA and CDR2 FQGTGA. The CDR3 runs to 14 residues. The CDR3 DNA reads as TGTGCCAGCAGCCTAATGGGCGGGGGAGCTGAAGCTTTCTTT. Translated, it gives CASSLMGGGAEAFF.

There are a few counts of this clone. The genes are TRBV4-2 and TRBJ2-1; no definite D call. Trimming pared 0 bases from V and 4 bases from J, leaving 10 bases between. The CDR3 is 15 amino acids. Germline CDR1 LGHNA, CDR2 YNFKEQ. CDR3 sequence (DNA): TGTGCCAGCAGCCAAGACTCGGCGCGGTACAATGAGCAGTTCTTC. It translates to CASSQDSARYNEQFF.

This chain joins TRBV7-9 and TRBJ1-3, with D maybe TRBD1 (5 bases). The V and J ends lost 6 bases and 0 bases respectively, with 12 bases between them. Germline V gene data show CDR1 as SEHNR and CDR2 as FQNEAQ (reference sequence). The CDR3 runs 15 residues. The CDR3 here is CASSSDGGSGNTIYF. The CDR3 DNA reads TGTGCCAGCAGTTCCGACGGGGGCTCTGGAAACACCATATATTTT. The variable domain in full, completed from reference TRBV7-9 and TRBJ1-3, reads DTGVSQNPRHKITKRGQNVTFRCDPISEHNRLYWYRQTLGQGPEFLTYFQNEAQLEKSRLLSDRFSAERPKGSFSTLEIQRTEQGDSAMYLCASSSDGGSGNTIYFGEGSWLTVV.

CDR3 in amino acids: CASSNTGTAGTEAFF. The CDR3, as DNA: TGTGCCAGCAGCAACACAGGGACCGCTGGCACTGAAGCTTTCTTT. This sequence joins TRBV14 and TRBJ1-1; possible D gene TRBD1, 6 bases. Germline CDR1 is SGHDN and CDR2 is FVKESK. With 5 bases removed from V and 4 bases from J, the gap between germline ends came to 17 bases. This CDR3 region has 15 residues.

The chain carries TRBV7-9 and TRBJ1-4; possible D gene TRBD1, 6 bases. The V gene lost 0 bases and the J gene lost 2 bases, with 7 bases spanning the gap. The CDR3 spans 15 residues. Germline-derived CDR1 and CDR2 are SEHNR and FQNEAQ (reference sequence). The CDR3 coding sequence is TGTGCCAGCAGCTTAGCCAGGGGTACTAATGAAAAACTGTTTTTT. Protein product: CASSLARGTNEKLFF.

This clone appeared a few times. J is TRBJ2-3 and V is TRBV29-1; no reliable D call. Per germline, CDR1 SQVTM and CDR2 ANQGSEA. Trimming pared 5 bases from V and 0 bases from J, leaving 9 bases between. The CDR3 consists of 13 residues. The CDR3 loop is CSVSVESTDTQYF. The CDR3 DNA is TGCAGCGTTTCGGTTGAGAGCACAGATACGCAGTATTTT.

This clone was counted between two and nine times. This rearrangement joins TRBV23-1 to TRBJ1-5, with a possible D match to TRBD1 (5 bases). TRBV23-1 is flagged as an ORF with uncertain function. V shed 0 bases and J shed 4 bases, with 13 bases lying between them. This CDR3 is built from 16 residues. For the CDR3, the DNA is TGCGCCAGCAGTCAATCGTCCCCAGGGCCTAATCAGCCCCAGCATTTT. Translated, it gives CASSQSSPGPNQPQHF.

This clone was observed a single time. The chain couples TRBV6-4 to TRBJ2-3; 7 bases match TRBD2. Germline V lookup: CDR1 MRHNA, CDR2 SNTAGT. The CDR3 contains 15 residues. The trim removed 3 bases at V and 6 bases at J, leaving 9 bases unmatched. The CDR3 sequence is CASSERAGEADTQYF. The CDR3 region has the DNA TGTGCCAGCAGTGAAAGGGCGGGGGAAGCGGATACGCAGTATTTT.

The chain carries TRBV5-1 and TRBJ2-3; D unclear. Germline V lookup: CDR1 SGHRS, CDR2 YFSETQ. V gave up 4 bases and J gave up 1 base, with 10 bases separating them. There are 14 residues in the CDR3. The CDR3 DNA reads as TGCGCCAGCAGCCGTGTGGCCGGCACAGATACGCAGTATTTT. Protein product: CASSRVAGTDTQYF.

The chain joins TRBV4-2 to TRBJ1-4; a possible D gene is TRBD1 (6 bases). Trimming pared 0 bases from V and 3 bases from J, leaving 11 bases between. The CDR3 is made up of 16 amino acids. CDR1 LGHNA and CDR2 YNFKEQ come from the germline V gene. The CDR3 DNA reads as TGTGCCAGCAGCCAAGACAGGGGAAGGGCTAATGAAAAACTGTTTTTT. Its translation: CASSQDRGRANEKLFF.

The chain employs TRBV4-2 and TRBJ2-1; 9 bases line up with TRBD2. J lost 4 bases, V lost 1 base, and 17 bases had no gene match. From germline, CDR1 is LGHNA and CDR2 YNFKEQ. This CDR3 is 20 amino acids long. CDR3 nucleotide sequence: TGTGCCAGCAGCCAAGGGCCAGGTGGCCTAGCGGGACGTTCATACAATGAGCAGTTCTTC. It codes for CASSQGPGGLAGRSYNEQFF.

This clone was observed once. The V and J genes are TRBV9 and TRBJ2-3; D possibly corresponds to TRBD1 (5 bases). The germline V gene encodes CDR1 SGDLS and CDR2 YYNGEE. There are 15 residues in the CDR3. Between the trimmed V and J ends, which lost 0 bases and 3 bases, there was a span of 11 bases. This CDR3 is CASSVGQGRTDTQYF. Written as DNA, the CDR3 is TGTGCCAGCAGCGTAGGTCAGGGCCGGACAGATACGCAGTATTTT.

This clone was seen a handful of times. The chain is built from TRBV10-3 and TRBJ1-5; 7 nucleotides agree with TRBD1. V shed 3 bases and J 1 base; nucleotides not matched to a gene: 6. This CDR3 contains 16 residues. CDR1 is ENHRY, CDR2 SYGVKD, per germline. CDR3 in amino acids: CAISERQGRSNQPQHF. Written as DNA, the CDR3 is TGTGCCATCAGTGAAAGACAGGGAAGGAGCAATCAGCCCCAGCATTTT.

V usage is TRBV9 and J usage is TRBJ2-1, with D possibly matching TRBD2 (7 bases). The CDR3 is made up of 16 amino acids. CDR1 SGDLS and CDR2 YYNGEE come from the germline V gene. V lost 0 bases to trimming and J lost 0 bases, with 10 bases between them. The CDR3 DNA follows: TGTGCCAGCAGCGTAGGGGGGGGCAGCTCCTACAATGAGCAGTTCTTC. Translation: CASSVGGGSSYNEQFF.

The chain joins TRBV29-1 to TRBJ1-1, with a tentative D call TRBD1 (5 bases). Germline V CDR1 and CDR2: SQVTM, ANQGSEA. Between the trimmed V and J ends, which lost 7 bases and 7 bases, there was a span of 22 bases. The CDR3 is 14 residues long. DNA for the CDR3: TGCAGCGCTCTGGCCCCACAGGCGGGAGGTGAAGCTTTCTTT. It encodes CSALAPQAGGEAFF.

V gene TRBV28 combines with J gene TRBJ2-7; tentative D call: TRBD1 (5 bases). The V and J ends lost 3 bases and 5 bases respectively, with 14 bases between them. This CDR3 comprises 14 residues. Germline V gives CDR1 MDHEN, CDR2 SYDVKM. The CDR3 region is CASSFQGRADEQYF. DNA of the CDR3: TGTGCCAGCAGTTTCCAGGGCAGGGCGGACGAGCAGTACTTC.

The genes are TRBV6-1 and TRBJ1-2; no reliable D call. In germline, CDR1 is MNHNS, CDR2 SASEGT. Deletions cut 2 bases from V and 3 bases from J, with 4 bases between. The CDR3 has 12 residues. CDR3 nucleotides: TGTGCCAGCAGTGAAACGGACTATGGCTACACCTTC. Its protein product is CASSETDYGYTF.

This chain links TRBV19 with TRBJ1-3, with D unresolved. Looked up from germline, CDR1 is LNHDA and CDR2 is SQIVND (reference sequence). This CDR3 comprises 14 residues. V lost 3 bases, J lost 2 bases, and 8 bases lay in between. The chain's CDR3 is CASSIGVPGNTIYF. DNA of the CDR3: TGTGCCAGTAGTATTGGAGTGCCTGGAAACACCATATATTTT.

The chain is built from TRBV19 and TRBJ1-2; maybe TRBD1 (5 bases). Trimming removed 5 bases from V and 4 bases from J, with 14 bases in between. The CDR3 is 14 amino acids. The V gene's germline CDR1 is LNHDA and CDR2 SQIVND (reference sequence). The CDR3 region has the DNA TGTGCCAGTAGTGCGTCAGGGTTTGGCTATGGCTACACCTTC. Residues: CASSASGFGYGYTF.

The J gene is TRBJ2-2, the V gene TRBV7-3, with 9 bases identical to TRBD2. This CDR3 is built from 16 residues. The germline V gene has CDR1 SGHTA and CDR2 FQGTGA. The J segment lost 3 bases and the V segment lost 0 bases, leaving 2 bases of the junction unmatched. The CDR3: CASSLTLAGDTGELFF. The CDR3 DNA sequence: TGTGCCAGCAGCTTAACACTAGCGGGCGACACCGGGGAGCTGTTTTTT.

The V and J genes are TRBV18 and TRBJ2-1; TRBD2 aligns across 9 bases. V lost 6 bases to trimming and J lost 0 bases; unmatched junction nucleotides: 3. The CDR3 runs 15 residues. CDR1 is KGHSH, CDR2 LQKENI, per germline. CDR3 nucleotides: TGTGCCAGCTCTCCTAGCGGGAACTCCTACAATGAGCAGTTCTTC. Translation: CASSPSGNSYNEQFF. Based on the CDR3 plus reference TRBV18 and TRBJ2-1, the full variable domain is NAGVMQNPRHLVRRRGQEARLRCSPMKGHSHVYWYRQLPEEGLKFMVYLQKENIIDESGMPKERFSAEFPKEGPSILRIQQVVRGDSAAYFCASSPSGNSYNEQFFGPGTRLTVL.

V and J are TRBV19 and TRBJ2-3, with D possibly TRBD2 on 7 matching bases. V shed 6 bases and J shed 3 bases, with 13 bases lying between them. The CDR3 consists of 14 residues. Looked up from germline, CDR1 is LNHDA and CDR2 is SQIVND (reference sequence). In nucleotides, the CDR3 is TGTGCCAGTAGCCTTCGGGGGGCTACAGATACGCAGTATTTT. Protein sequence: CASSLRGATDTQYF.

This clone was seen a few times. The chain joins TRBV30 to TRBJ2-5; 9 bases are shared with TRBD1. Germline lookup yields CDR1 GTSNPN and CDR2 SVGIG (reference sequence). J lost 7 bases, V lost 5 bases, and 5 bases had no gene match. The CDR3 totals 12 residues. The CDR3 coding sequence is TGTGCCTGGGGACAGGGGTGGCGGACCCAGTACTTC. As protein: CAWGQGWRTQYF. Drawing the rest from reference TRBV30 and TRBJ2-5, the complete variable domain is SQTIHQWPATLVQPVGSPLSLECTVEGTSNPNLYWYRQAAGRGLQLLFYSVGIGQISSEVPQNLSASRPQDRQFILSSKKLLLSDSGFYLCAWGQGWRTQYFGPGTRLLVL.

J is TRBJ1-5 and V is TRBV6-1; D remains unclear. Germline V lookup: CDR1 MNHNS, CDR2 SASEGT. Trimming stripped 2 bases from V and 5 bases from J, with 4 bases between. The CDR3 contains 12 residues. CDR3 bases: TGTGCCAGCAGTGAAACGGATCAGCCCCAGCATTTT. Translation: CASSETDQPQHF.

This clone was recorded only once. This chain joins TRBV2 and TRBJ2-6; D may be TRBD1 (6 bases). Per germline, CDR1 SNHLY and CDR2 FYNNEI. V lost 3 bases, J lost 1 base, and 10 bases lay in between. CDR3 length: 16 residues. This CDR3 reads CASSELGQSGANVLTF. DNA for the CDR3: TGTGCCAGCAGTGAGCTTGGACAGTCTGGGGCCAACGTCCTGACTTTC.

The table lists this clone with a few counts. This rearrangement joins TRBV4-2 to TRBJ2-2; TRBD1 might be the D (6 bases). The CDR3 is 17 amino acids. Germline V gene sequence: CDR1 LGHNA, CDR2 YNFKEQ. Deletions cut 4 bases from V and 0 bases from J, with 15 bases between. The CDR3 nucleotides are TGTGCCAGCAGCCTCGAGGCCGGGACAACGAACACCGGGGAGCTGTTTTTT. This codes for CASSLEAGTTNTGELFF.

V and J are TRBV5-1 and TRBJ2-2, with TRBD2 identical over 12 bases. Trimming removed 3 bases from V and 4 bases from J; junction bases left unmatched: 7. This CDR3 contains 17 residues. The V gene's germline CDR1 is SGHRS and CDR2 YFSETQ. The DNA for the CDR3 is TGCGCCAGCAGCTCGATGACTAGCGGGAGTAGCACCGGGGAGCTGTTTTTT. Translated, it gives CASSSMTSGSSTGELFF.

The chain uses TRBV4-2 and TRBJ1-5, with 9 nucleotides matching TRBD1. The germline CDR1 and CDR2 sequences are LGHNA and YNFKEQ. This CDR3 region has 16 residues. V lost 0 bases to trimming and J lost 7 bases; unmatched junction nucleotides: 7. CDR3 residues: CASSQDGTGGSQPQHF. In DNA, the CDR3 is TGTGCCAGCAGCCAAGATGGCACAGGGGGCAGCCAGCCCCAGCATTTT.

The chain carries TRBV13 and TRBJ2-7; the D is unclear. V was shortened by 0 bases and J by 2 bases, with 8 bases between the two germline ends. Per germline, CDR1 PRHDT and CDR2 FYEKMQ (reference sequence). The CDR3 covers 14 residues. The CDR3 sequence: CASSLGLGAYEQYF. For the CDR3, the DNA is TGTGCCAGCAGCTTAGGGTTAGGAGCCTACGAGCAGTACTTC.

The rearrangement links TRBV6-1 to TRBJ1-5, with D unresolved. Trimming stripped 3 bases from V and 2 bases from J, with 11 bases between. The CDR3 spans 15 residues. The germline gives CDR1 MNHNS, CDR2 SASEGT. The CDR3 loop reads CASSEIGGGNQPQHF. The CDR3 nucleotides are TGTGCCAGCAGTGAGATCGGCGGGGGCAATCAGCCCCAGCATTTT.